This entry is about one T cell receptor beta chain. These data come from a study of blood T cell repertoires in COVID-19. Study-level information: Acute and convalescent COVID-19 specimens originated in the United States, Italy and Spain.

Germline V gene data show CDR1 as SGHAT and CDR2 as FQNNGV. This CDR3 region has 14 residues. With 6 bases clipped from V and 5 bases from J, the junction kept 4 bases outside the gene matches. Data came from immunoSEQ multiplex PCR; TCRdb stores just in-frame clones and leaves some out. The data hold 70,000 to 95,000 clones, with around 94% observed a single time. Sequencing input: peripheral blood. This chain connects TRBV11-2 to TRBJ2-2; 9 positions match TRBD1. This receptor was obtained from a woman in her sixties or seventies with active COVID-19. The CDR3 region is CASRPGQGTGELFF. CDR3 nucleotides: TGTGCCAGCAGACCGGGACAGGGTACCGGGGAGCTGTTTTTT.